The rows below give T cell receptor beta chains drawn from one sample of a study of blood T cell repertoires in COVID-19. Libraries were prepared by immunoSEQ multiplex PCR; TCRdb keeps only in-frame clonotypes and omits some of them. The sample includes some 300,000 clones, 75% to 90% of them seen just once. What was sequenced was peripheral blood. These receptors originate from a man between 18 and 29 years old with active or convalescent COVID-19. Each CDR3 is given with its conserved first and last residue. A D gene is named only where the DNA matches it firmly. Where a row states a size, it is once, few, many or the class of an expanded clone; other rows omit it.

d_gene	v_gene	j_gene	abundance	CDR3aa	CDR3nt
TRBD1	TRBV28	TRBJ2-7	.	CASSSTGDERKEQYF	TGTGCCAGCAGCTCCACAGGGGACGAACGTAAGGAGCAGTACTTC
TRBD2	TRBV5-5	TRBJ2-1	.	CASSLGAGVDEQFF	TGTGCCAGCAGCTTAGGAGCGGGAGTTGATGAGCAGTTCTTC
TRBD1	TRBV4-3	TRBJ1-2	.	CASSQSITGGQGYTF	TGCGCCAGCAGCCAATCTATTACAGGGGGCCAGGGCTACACCTTC
.	TRBV19	TRBJ1-1	.	CASSIAGSPEAFF	TGTGCCAGTAGTATAGCGGGAAGTCCGGAAGCTTTCTTT
.	TRBV5-6	TRBJ2-2	.	CASSSDSNTGELFF	TGTGCCAGCAGCTCGGACAGTAACACCGGGGAGCTGTTTTTT
.	TRBV6-5	TRBJ1-2	.	CASSYSAEPYGYTF	TGTGCCAGCAGTTACTCTGCGGAACCCTATGGCTACACCTTC
.	TRBV4-1	TRBJ1-6	.	CASSHPAGKDSPLHF	TGCGCCAGCAGCCATCCCGCGGGGAAGGATTCACCCCTCCACTTT
TRBD1	TRBV6-1	TRBJ1-5	.	CASSENWGTGGQPQHF	TGTGCCAGCAGTGAGAATTGGGGGACAGGGGGTCAGCCCCAGCATTTT
.	TRBV5-1	TRBJ2-3	.	CASRRLLADTQYF	TGCGCCAGCAGGCGGCTCCTAGCAGATACGCAGTATTTT
.	TRBV2	TRBJ2-2	.	CASSMEITGELFF	TGTGCCAGCAGTATGGAGATCACCGGGGAGCTGTTTTTT
TRBD1	TRBV19	TRBJ2-3	.	CASSTYLQGNTQYF	TGTGCCAGTAGTACCTACTTACAGGGGAATACGCAGTATTTT
.	TRBV28	TRBJ2-3	.	CASSPGSPDTQYF	TGTGCCAGCAGTCCGGGGAGCCCAGATACGCAGTATTTT
.	TRBV5-1	TRBJ1-2	.	CASSPEVGGDGYTF	TGCGCCAGCAGCCCGGAGGTTGGGGGGGATGGCTACACCTTC
.	TRBV18	TRBJ1-6	.	CASSPPDMPLHF	TGTGCCAGCTCACCACCCGACATGCCCCTCCACTTT
.	TRBV27	TRBJ2-4	.	CASSLSAFPKNIQYF	TGTGCCAGCAGTTTATCGGCATTTCCCAAAAACATTCAGTACTTC
TRBD1	TRBV18	TRBJ1-6	.	CASLRDRGRKNSPLHF	TGTGCCAGCCTTCGGGACAGGGGACGCAAAAATTCACCCCTCCACTTT
.	TRBV7-9	TRBJ1-1	once	CASSSQGNTEAFF	TGTGCCAGCAGCTCCCAGGGGAACACTGAAGCTTTCTTT
.	TRBV28	TRBJ1-5	.	CASSSAGDGLNQPQHF	TGTGCCAGCAGTTCCGCCGGAGACGGACTTAATCAGCCCCAGCATTTT
.	TRBV28	TRBJ1-6	.	CASRIDRANSPLHF	TGTGCCAGCAGAATTGACAGAGCTAATTCACCCCTCCACTTT
.	TRBV9	TRBJ1-1	.	CASSVGGRTEAFF	TGTGCCAGCAGCGTAGGAGGGCGGACTGAAGCTTTCTTT
.	TRBV2	TRBJ1-6	.	CASSQTGSYNSPLHF	TGTGCCAGCAGCCAGACAGGTTCCTATAATTCACCCCTCCACTTT
.	TRBV7-8	TRBJ1-3	once	CASSLALYNTIYF	TGTGCCAGCAGCCTAGCTCTCTATAACACCATATATTTT
.	TRBV10-3	TRBJ1-1	.	CAISELHGGRTEAFF	TGTGCCATCAGTGAATTACATGGAGGACGGACTGAAGCTTTCTTT
.	TRBV4-3	TRBJ1-2	.	CASSQERVTDGYTF	TGCGCCAGCAGCCAAGAGCGGGTGACGGATGGCTACACCTTC
TRBD2	TRBV23-1	TRBJ2-7	.	CASSPNSGDSYEQYF	TGCGCCAGCAGTCCGAACAGCGGGGATTCCTACGAGCAGTACTTC
TRBD2	TRBV4-3	TRBJ2-1	.	CASSQVPGLAGTYNEQFF	TGCGCCAGCAGCCAAGTTCCCGGACTAGCGGGGACATACAATGAGCAGTTCTTC
TRBD2	TRBV4-1	TRBJ2-7	.	CASSQGGGPSYEQYF	TGCGCCAGCAGCCAAGGGGGAGGGCCTTCCTACGAGCAGTACTTC
TRBD1	TRBV5-4	TRBJ1-2	.	CASSSQGEGYGYTF	TGTGCCAGCAGTTCACAGGGGGAAGGCTATGGCTACACCTTC
.	TRBV9	TRBJ1-1	.	CASSPQGLGVNTEAFF	TGTGCCAGCAGCCCGCAGGGCCTTGGGGTTAACACTGAAGCTTTCTTT
TRBD2	TRBV5-4	TRBJ2-1	.	CASSLGLAEQFF	TGTGCCAGCAGCTTGGGACTAGCGGAGCAGTTCTTC
.	TRBV2	TRBJ1-4	.	CASQYPYSNEKLFF	TGTGCCAGCCAATACCCGTACTCTAATGAAAAACTGTTTTTT
.	TRBV5-4	TRBJ2-4	.	CASSARGTKNIQYF	TGTGCCAGCAGCGCTAGGGGAACCAAAAACATTCAGTACTTC
.	TRBV5-1	TRBJ2-1	.	CASSLWQGLGEQFF	TGCGCCAGCAGCTTGTGGCAGGGGCTGGGTGAGCAGTTCTTC
TRBD2	TRBV24-1	TRBJ2-1	.	CATSDRSGGSYNEQFF	TGTGCCACCAGTGACCGAAGCGGGGGGTCCTACAATGAGCAGTTCTTC
.	TRBV6-1	TRBJ1-4	.	CASSELGGINEKLFF	TGTGCCAGCAGTGAACTTGGAGGGATCAATGAAAAACTGTTTTTT
TRBD1	TRBV4-3	TRBJ2-2	.	CASSLGTGGNTGELFF	TGCGCCAGCAGCCTAGGGACAGGGGGCAATACCGGGGAGCTGTTTTTT
.	TRBV28	TRBJ1-1	.	CASSLDSMNTEAFF	TGTGCCAGCAGTCTTGACTCCATGAACACTGAAGCTTTCTTT
.	TRBV2	TRBJ2-1	.	CASRTGGNAHHEQFF	TGTGCCAGCAGGACAGGCGGTAACGCCCATCATGAGCAGTTCTTC
.	TRBV5-1	TRBJ2-7	.	CASTSGEHYEQYF	TGCGCCAGCACTTCCGGGGAGCATTACGAGCAGTACTTC
TRBD1	TRBV6-1	TRBJ2-7	.	CASSLGQGFYEQYF	TGTGCCAGCAGCCTGGGACAGGGATTCTACGAGCAGTACTTC
.	TRBV18	TRBJ1-1	.	CASSPGQEAFF	TGTGCCAGCTCACCGGGACAAGAAGCTTTCTTT
TRBD2	TRBV4-2	TRBJ2-3	.	CASSQRTSGRTDTQYF	TGTGCCAGCAGCCAAAGGACTAGCGGTCGCACAGATACGCAGTATTTT
TRBD2	TRBV3-1/TRBV3-2	TRBJ2-2	once	CASSGGTSGGELFF	TGTGCCAGCAGCGGGGGCACTAGCGGCGGGGAGCTGTTTTTT
.	TRBV9	TRBJ2-1	.	CASSVAPGYEQFF	TGTGCCAGCAGCGTAGCCCCGGGGTATGAGCAGTTCTTC
TRBD1	TRBV20-1	TRBJ2-1	.	CSASDRGRYNEQFF	TGCAGTGCTAGTGACAGGGGGCGATACAATGAGCAGTTCTTC
.	TRBV18	TRBJ1-5	.	CASSPAHGQPQHF	TGTGCCAGCTCACCAGCTCACGGTCAGCCCCAGCATTTT
.	TRBV7-8	TRBJ1-5	.	CASSLTVSNQPQHF	TGTGCCAGCAGCTTAACAGTCAGCAATCAGCCCCAGCATTTT
TRBD2	TRBV3-1/TRBV3-2	TRBJ2-2	.	CASGTKSHTGELFF	TGTGCCAGCGGGACTAAAAGTCACACCGGGGAGCTGTTTTTT
.	TRBV9	TRBJ2-4	.	CASSVRDSLAKNIQYF	TGTGCCAGCAGCGTTCGGGACTCCCTAGCCAAAAACATTCAGTACTTC
.	TRBV29-1	TRBJ1-2	.	CSVMDRKNYGYTF	TGCAGCGTTATGGACAGAAAAAACTATGGCTACACCTTC
TRBD2	TRBV11-3	TRBJ2-5	.	CASSPGTSGMHETQYF	TGTGCCAGCAGCCCAGGGACTAGCGGGATGCATGAGACCCAGTACTTC